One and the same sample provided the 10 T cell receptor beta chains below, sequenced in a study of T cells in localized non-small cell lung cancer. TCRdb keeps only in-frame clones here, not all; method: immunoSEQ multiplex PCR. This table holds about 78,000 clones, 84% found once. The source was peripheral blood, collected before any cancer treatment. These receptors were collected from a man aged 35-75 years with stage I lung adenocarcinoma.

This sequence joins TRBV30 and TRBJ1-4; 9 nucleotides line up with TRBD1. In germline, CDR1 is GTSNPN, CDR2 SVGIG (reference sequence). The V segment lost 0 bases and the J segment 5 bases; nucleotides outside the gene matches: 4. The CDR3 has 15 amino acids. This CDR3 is CAWSVAGQGNEKLFF. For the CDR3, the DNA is TGTGCCTGGAGTGTGGCCGGACAGGGGAATGAAAAACTGTTTTTT.

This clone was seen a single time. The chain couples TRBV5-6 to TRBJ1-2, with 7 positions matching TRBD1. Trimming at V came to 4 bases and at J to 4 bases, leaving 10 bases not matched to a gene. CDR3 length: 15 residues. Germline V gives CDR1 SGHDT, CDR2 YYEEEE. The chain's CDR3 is CASSPLGTAGYGYTF. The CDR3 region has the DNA TGTGCCAGCAGCCCCCTGGGGACAGCCGGCTATGGCTACACCTTC.

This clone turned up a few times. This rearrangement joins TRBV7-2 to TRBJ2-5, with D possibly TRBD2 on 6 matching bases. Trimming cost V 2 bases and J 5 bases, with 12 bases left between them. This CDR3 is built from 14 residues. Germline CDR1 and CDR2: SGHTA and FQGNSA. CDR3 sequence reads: CASSLRRGGETQYF. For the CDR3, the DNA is TGTGCCAGCAGCTTACGGCGGGGTGGGGAGACCCAGTACTTC.

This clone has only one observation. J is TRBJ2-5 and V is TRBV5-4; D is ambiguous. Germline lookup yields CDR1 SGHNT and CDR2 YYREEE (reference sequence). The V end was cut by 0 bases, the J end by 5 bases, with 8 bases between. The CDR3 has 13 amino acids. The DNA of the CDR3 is TGTGCCAGCAGCTTGGGATTCGACGAGACCCAGTACTTC. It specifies CASSLGFDETQYF.

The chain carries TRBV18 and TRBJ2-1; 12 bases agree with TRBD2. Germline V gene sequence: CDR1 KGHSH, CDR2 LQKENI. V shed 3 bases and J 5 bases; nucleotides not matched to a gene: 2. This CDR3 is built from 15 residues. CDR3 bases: TGTGCCAGCTCACCCCTAGCGGGAGGGCACAATGAGCAGTTCTTC. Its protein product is CASSPLAGGHNEQFF.

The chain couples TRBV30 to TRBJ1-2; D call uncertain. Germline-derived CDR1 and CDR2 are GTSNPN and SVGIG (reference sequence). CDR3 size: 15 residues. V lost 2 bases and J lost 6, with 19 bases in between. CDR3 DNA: TGTGCCTGGAGTCCACCCCGCGGCCTCCGGGATGGCTACACCTTC. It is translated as CAWSPPRGLRDGYTF.

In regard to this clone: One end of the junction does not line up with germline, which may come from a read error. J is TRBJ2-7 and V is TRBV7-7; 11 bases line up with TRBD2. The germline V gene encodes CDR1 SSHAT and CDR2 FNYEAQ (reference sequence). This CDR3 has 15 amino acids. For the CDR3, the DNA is TGTGCTAGCAGCAGGACTAGCGGGCCATCGGACGAGCAGTACTTC. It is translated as CASSRTSGPSDEQYF.

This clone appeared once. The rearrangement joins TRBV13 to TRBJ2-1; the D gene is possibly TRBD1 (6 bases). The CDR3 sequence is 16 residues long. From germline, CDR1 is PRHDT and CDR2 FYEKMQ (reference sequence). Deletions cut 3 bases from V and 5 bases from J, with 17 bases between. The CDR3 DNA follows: TGTGCCAGCAGCTTGGTAGGGCCAGGGGAACACAATGAGCAGTTCTTC. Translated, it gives CASSLVGPGEHNEQFF.

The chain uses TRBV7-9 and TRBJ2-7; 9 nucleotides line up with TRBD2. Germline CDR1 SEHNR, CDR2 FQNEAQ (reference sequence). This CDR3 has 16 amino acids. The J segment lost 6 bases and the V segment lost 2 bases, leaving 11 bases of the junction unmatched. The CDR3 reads CASSLKGGLAIAEQYF. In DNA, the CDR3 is TGTGCCAGCAGCTTAAAGGGAGGACTAGCGATAGCCGAGCAGTACTTC. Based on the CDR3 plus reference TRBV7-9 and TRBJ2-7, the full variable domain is DTGVSQNPRHKITKRGQNVTFRCDPISEHNRLYWYRQTLGQGPEFLTYFQNEAQLEKSRLLSDRFSAERPKGSFSTLEIQRTEQGDSAMYLCASSLKGGLAIAEQYFGPGTRLTVT.

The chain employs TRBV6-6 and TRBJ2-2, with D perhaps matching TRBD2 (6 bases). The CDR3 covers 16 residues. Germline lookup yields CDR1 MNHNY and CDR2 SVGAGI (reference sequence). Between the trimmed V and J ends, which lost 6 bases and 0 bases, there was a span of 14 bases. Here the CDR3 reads CASSPLGGANTGELFF. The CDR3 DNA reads TGTGCCAGCAGCCCTCTAGGAGGGGCGAACACCGGGGAGCTGTTTTTT.